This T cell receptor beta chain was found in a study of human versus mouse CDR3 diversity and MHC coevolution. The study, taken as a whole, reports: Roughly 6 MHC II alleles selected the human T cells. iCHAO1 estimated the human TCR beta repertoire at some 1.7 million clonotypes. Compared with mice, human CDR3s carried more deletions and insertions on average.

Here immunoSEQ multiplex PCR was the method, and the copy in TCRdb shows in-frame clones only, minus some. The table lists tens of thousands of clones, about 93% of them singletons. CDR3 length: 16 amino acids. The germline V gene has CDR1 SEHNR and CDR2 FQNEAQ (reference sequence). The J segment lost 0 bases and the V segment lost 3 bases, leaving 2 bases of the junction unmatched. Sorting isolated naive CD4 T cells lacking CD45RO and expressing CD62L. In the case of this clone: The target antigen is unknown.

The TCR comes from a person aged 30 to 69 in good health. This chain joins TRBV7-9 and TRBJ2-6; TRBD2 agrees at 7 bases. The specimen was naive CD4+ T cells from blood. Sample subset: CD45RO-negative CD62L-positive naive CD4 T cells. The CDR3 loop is CASSLGGGSGANVLTF. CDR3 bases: TGTGCCAGCAGCTTGGGGGGGGGCTCTGGGGCCAACGTCCTGACTTTC.